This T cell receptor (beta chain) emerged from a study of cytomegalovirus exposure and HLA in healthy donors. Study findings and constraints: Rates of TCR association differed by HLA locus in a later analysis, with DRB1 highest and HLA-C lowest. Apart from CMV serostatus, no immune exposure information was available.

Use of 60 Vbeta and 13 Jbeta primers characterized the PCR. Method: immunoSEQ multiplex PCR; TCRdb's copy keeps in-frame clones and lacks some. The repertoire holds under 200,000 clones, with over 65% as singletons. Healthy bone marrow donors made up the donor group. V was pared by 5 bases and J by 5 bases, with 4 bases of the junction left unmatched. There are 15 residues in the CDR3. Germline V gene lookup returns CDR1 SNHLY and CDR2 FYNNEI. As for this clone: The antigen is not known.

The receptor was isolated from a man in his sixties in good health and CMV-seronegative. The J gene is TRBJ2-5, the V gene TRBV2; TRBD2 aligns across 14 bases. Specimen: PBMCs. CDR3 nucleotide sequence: TGTGCCAGCAGTCAGGGACTAGCGGGAGACGAGACCCAGTACTTC. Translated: CASSQGLAGDETQYF. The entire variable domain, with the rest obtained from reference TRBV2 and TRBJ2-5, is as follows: EPEVTQTPSHQVTQMGQEVILRCVPISNHLYFYWYRQILGQKVEFLVSFYNNEISEKSEIFDDQFSVERPDGSNFTLKIRSTKLEDSAMYFCASSQGLAGDETQYFGPGTRLLVL.